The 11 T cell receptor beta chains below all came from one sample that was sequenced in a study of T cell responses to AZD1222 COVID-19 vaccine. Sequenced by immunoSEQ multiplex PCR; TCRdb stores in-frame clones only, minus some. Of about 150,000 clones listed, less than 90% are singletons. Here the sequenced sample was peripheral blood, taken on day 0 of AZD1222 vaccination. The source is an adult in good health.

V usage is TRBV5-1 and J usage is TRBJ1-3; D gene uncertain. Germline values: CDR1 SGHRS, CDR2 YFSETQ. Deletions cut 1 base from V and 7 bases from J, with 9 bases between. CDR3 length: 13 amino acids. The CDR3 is CASSLNLGNTIYF. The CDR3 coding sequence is TGCGCCAGCAGCTTGAATTTGGGTAACACCATATATTTT.

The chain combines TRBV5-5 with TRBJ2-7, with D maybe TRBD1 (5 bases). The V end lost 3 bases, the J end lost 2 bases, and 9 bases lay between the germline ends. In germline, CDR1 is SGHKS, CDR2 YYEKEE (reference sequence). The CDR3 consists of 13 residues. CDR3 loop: CASSWTPTYEQYF. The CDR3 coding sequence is TGTGCCAGCAGCTGGACACCGACCTACGAGCAGTACTTC.

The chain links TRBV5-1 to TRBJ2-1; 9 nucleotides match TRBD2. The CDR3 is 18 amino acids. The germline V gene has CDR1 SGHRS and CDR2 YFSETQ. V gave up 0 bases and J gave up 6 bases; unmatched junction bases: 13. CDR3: CASSLDPLAGGPFNEQFF. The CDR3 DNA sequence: TGCGCCAGCAGCTTGGACCCCCTGGCGGGGGGGCCGTTCAATGAGCAGTTCTTC.

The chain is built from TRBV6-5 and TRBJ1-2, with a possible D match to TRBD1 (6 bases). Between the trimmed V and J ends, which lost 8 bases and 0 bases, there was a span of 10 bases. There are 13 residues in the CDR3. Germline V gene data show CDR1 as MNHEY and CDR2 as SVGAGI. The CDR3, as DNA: TGTGCCAGCTCAGGGGTCCCTAACTATGGCTACACCTTC. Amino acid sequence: CASSGVPNYGYTF.

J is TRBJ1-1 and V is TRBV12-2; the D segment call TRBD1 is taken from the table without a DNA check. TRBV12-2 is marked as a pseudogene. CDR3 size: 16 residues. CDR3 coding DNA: TGTGCAAGTCGCTTAGAAATGACAGGGGAGGACACTGAAGCTTTCTTT. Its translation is CASRLEMTGEDTEAFF.

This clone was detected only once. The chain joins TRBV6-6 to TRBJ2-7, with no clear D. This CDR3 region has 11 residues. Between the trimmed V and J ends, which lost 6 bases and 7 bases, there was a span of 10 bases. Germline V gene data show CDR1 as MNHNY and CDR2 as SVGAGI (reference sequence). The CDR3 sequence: CASSPGREQYF. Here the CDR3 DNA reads TGTGCCAGCAGCCCGGGTCGGGAGCAGTACTTC.

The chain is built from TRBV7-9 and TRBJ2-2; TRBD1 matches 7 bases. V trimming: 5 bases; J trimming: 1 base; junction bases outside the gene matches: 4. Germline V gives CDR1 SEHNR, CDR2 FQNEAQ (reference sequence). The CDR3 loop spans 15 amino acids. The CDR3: CASSLGTVNTGELFF. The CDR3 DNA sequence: TGTGCCAGCAGCCTAGGGACAGTGAACACCGGGGAGCTGTTTTTT.

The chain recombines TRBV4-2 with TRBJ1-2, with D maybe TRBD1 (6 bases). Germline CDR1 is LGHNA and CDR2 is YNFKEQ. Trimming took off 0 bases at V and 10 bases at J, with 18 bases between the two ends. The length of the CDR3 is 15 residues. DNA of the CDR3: TGTGCCAGCAGCCAAGAGGGGACAACCGGGGGGGACTACACCTTC. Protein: CASSQEGTTGGDYTF.

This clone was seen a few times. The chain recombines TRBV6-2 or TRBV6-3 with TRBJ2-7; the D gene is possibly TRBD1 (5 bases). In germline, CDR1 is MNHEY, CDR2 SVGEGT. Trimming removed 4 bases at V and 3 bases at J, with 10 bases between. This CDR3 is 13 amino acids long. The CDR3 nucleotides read TGTGCCAGCAGTTGGGGCAGGGTCTACGAGCAGTACTTC. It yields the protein CASSWGRVYEQYF.

The CDR3 DNA sequence: TGTGCCAGCAGAGGGACAGGGGGGATAGACGAGCAGTACTTC. Residues: CASRGTGGIDEQYF. V is TRBV6-5 and J is TRBJ2-7, with 11 nucleotides matching TRBD1. This CDR3 is 14 amino acids long. V shed 6 bases and J 5 bases; nucleotides not matched to a gene: 6. Germline V gene data show CDR1 as MNHEY and CDR2 as SVGAGI.

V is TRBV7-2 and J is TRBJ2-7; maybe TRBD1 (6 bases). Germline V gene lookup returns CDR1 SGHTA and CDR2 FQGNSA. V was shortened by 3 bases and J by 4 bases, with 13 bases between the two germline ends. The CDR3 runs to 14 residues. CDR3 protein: CASSLWTDNYEQYF. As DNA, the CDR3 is TGTGCCAGCAGCTTGTGGACAGACAATTACGAGCAGTACTTC.